This T cell receptor (beta chain) came from a study of blood T cell repertoires in COVID-19. As for the study in general: Researchers got acute and convalescent COVID-19 samples from the United States, Italy and Spain.

In the study's own analysis: Reference gene primers were amplified, and this amplification served to estimate nucleated cell counts. Produced via immunoSEQ multiplex PCR; TCRdb's table is partial and in-frame only. From that table come the V and J calls and clone size; the DNA was used to work out D and trimming. The data hold around 180,000 clones, with approximately 85% observed a single time. The CDR3 loop spans 15 amino acids. The V end lost 4 bases, the J end lost 3 bases, and 13 bases lay between the germline ends. Germline CDR1 reads SGDLS; CDR2 reads YYNGEE. Enrolled through a virtual design, the participants were between roughly 18 and 90 years of age and came from some 25 US areas. Cohorts were based on clinical histories the participants reported.

The chain links TRBV9 to TRBJ1-4; possible D gene TRBD1, 6 bases. Sequencing was done on a sample of PBMCs or T cells enriched from blood (not recorded which). The source is a woman in her 30s who had recovered from COVID-19. The CDR3 protein is CASSPDGTPNEKLFF. Here the CDR3 DNA reads TGTGCCAGCAGCCCCGATGGGACACCTAATGAAAAACTGTTTTTT.